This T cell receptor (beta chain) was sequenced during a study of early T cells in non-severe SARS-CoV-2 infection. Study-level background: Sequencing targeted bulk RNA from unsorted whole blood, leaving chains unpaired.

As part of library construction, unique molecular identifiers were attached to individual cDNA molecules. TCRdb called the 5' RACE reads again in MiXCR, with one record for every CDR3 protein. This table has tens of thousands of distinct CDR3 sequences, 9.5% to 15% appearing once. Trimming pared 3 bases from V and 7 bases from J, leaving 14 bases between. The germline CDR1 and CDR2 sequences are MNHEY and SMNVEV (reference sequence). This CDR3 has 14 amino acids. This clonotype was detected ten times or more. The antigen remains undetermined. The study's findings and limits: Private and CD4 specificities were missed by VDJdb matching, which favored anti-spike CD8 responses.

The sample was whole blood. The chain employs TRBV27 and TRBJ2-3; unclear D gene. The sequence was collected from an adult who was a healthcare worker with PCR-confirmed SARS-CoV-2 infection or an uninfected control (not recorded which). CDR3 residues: CASSFVALENTQYF. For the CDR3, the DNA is TGTGCCAGCAGTTTTGTAGCCCTCGAGAATACGCAGTATTTT.